This T cell receptor beta chain was sequenced in a study of patients and donors after allogeneic stem cell transplantation. This clonotype occurred many times. MiXCR, applied by TCRdb to the RT-PCR reads, yields one record per CDR3 protein. The sample has 16,000 or so distinct CDR3 sequences, 27% seen once; the top ten hold 35% to 40%. The V gene lost 2 bases and the J gene lost 0 bases, with 8 bases spanning the gap. Germline values: CDR1 LGHNA, CDR2 YSLEER. The CDR3 is 15 residues long. Sequenced sample: blood, either unsorted or a sorted T cell fraction (not recorded which). The chain employs TRBV4-3 and TRBJ1-3; D not certain. This TCR derives from a human donor who was either an allogeneic HSCT recipient or a stem cell or donor lymphocyte infusion donor (not recorded which). It is not recorded whose cells these are; they may come from a transplant donor. For the CDR3, the DNA is TGCGCCAGCAGCCAAATGGGTTTCTCTGGAAACACCATATATTTT. Residues: CASSQMGFSGNTIYF.